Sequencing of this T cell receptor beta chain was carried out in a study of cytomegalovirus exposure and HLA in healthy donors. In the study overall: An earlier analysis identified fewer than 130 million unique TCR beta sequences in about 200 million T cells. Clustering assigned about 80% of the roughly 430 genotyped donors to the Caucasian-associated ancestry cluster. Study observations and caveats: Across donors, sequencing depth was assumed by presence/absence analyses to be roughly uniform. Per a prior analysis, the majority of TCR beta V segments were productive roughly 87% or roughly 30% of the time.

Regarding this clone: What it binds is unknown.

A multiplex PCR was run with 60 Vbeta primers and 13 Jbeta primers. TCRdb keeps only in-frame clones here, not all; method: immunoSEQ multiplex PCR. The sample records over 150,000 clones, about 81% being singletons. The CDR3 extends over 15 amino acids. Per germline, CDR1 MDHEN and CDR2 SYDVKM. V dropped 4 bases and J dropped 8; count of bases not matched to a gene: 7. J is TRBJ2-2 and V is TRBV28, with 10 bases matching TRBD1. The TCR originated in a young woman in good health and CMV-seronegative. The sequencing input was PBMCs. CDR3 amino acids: CASSSTGTGVGELFF. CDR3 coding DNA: TGTGCCAGCAGTTCGACCGGGACAGGGGTTGGGGAGCTGTTTTTT.